Presented here are 24 T cell receptor beta chains from one specimen sequenced in a study of preoperative IRX-2 immunotherapy in early breast cancer (dated by TCRdb to about 2019). The sample's treatment or condition label, in plain terms: preoperative locoregional IRX-2 cytokine immunotherapy. The library was built by means of the immunoSEQ multiplex PCR assay. TCRdb took over this immuneACCESS table, retaining in-frame rearrangements with V and J assigned. Such tables are incomplete; in checked studies, under half of the missing clones stem from an unresolved V gene, and the remainder is unexplained. Within this sample are about 62,000 clones, with approximately 93% of them counted one time only. Together, the top ten hold roughly 1.5% of the sample. Sampling was conducted from a patient treated with IRX-2 immunotherapy. These receptors all stem from a human donor with breast cancer.

The chain recombines TRBV11-2 with TRBJ1-6, with D possibly being TRBD1 (5 bases). The ends were cut back, 2 bases at V and 8 bases at J, with 25 bases in the middle. The CDR3 contains 19 residues. The germline CDR1 and CDR2 sequences are SGHAT and FQNNGV. The CDR3 DNA follows: TGTGCCAGCAGCTTAAGGCGCTCTGTGGCAGGACGAGGGGATTCACCCCTCCACTTT. Its protein product is CASSLRRSVAGRGDSPLHF.

V is TRBV25-1 and J is TRBJ2-2; D is perhaps TRBD1 (6 bases). V gave up 3 bases and J gave up 0 bases, with 8 bases separating them. Germline V gene sequence: CDR1 MGHDK, CDR2 SYGVNS. The CDR3 runs 15 residues. The CDR3 loop reads CASSDNRANTGELFF. In DNA, the CDR3 is TGTGCCAGCAGTGATAACAGGGCGAACACCGGGGAGCTGTTTTTT.

The V gene is TRBV19, the J gene TRBJ1-5, with D unclear. V was cut by 3 bases and J by 0 bases, with 12 bases left in between. The germline CDR1 and CDR2 sequences are LNHDA and SQIVND (reference sequence). The CDR3 contains 16 residues. In nucleotides, the CDR3 is TGTGCCAGTAGTATCGCGGGCCGCTATAGCAATCAGCCCCAGCATTTT. Translated: CASSIAGRYSNQPQHF.

The V call is TRBV6-1, the J call TRBJ2-3; no definite D call. The V gene's germline CDR1 is MNHNS and CDR2 SASEGT. V shed 5 bases and J shed 6 bases, with 15 bases lying between them. CDR3 length equals 14 residues. Here the CDR3 reads CASSFGLLGDTQYF. CDR3 sequence (DNA): TGTGCCAGCAGTTTTGGTCTCCTAGGTGATACGCAGTATTTT.

The rearrangement uses TRBV28 and TRBJ2-3; 8 nucleotides align to TRBD2. V lost 4 bases to trimming and J lost 3 bases; unmatched junction nucleotides: 6. Germline assignment: CDR1 MDHEN and CDR2 SYDVKM. The CDR3 covers 15 residues. As DNA, the CDR3 is TGTGCCAGCAGTTCCGGGGGGGAGGGAACAGATACGCAGTATTTT. Encoded protein: CASSSGGEGTDTQYF.

CDR3 DNA sequence: TGTGCCAGCAGTTTAGGCTTCCAGGGCTGGGGCTACACCTTC. This gives the protein CASSLGFQGWGYTF. The chain joins TRBV27 to TRBJ1-2, with TRBD1 as a possible D gene (5 bases). Germline V lookup: CDR1 MNHEY, CDR2 SMNVEV (reference sequence). CDR3 length equals 14 residues. With 2 bases removed from V and 8 bases from J, the gap between germline ends came to 15 bases.

In this sample, this clone turned up once. The J gene is TRBJ2-5, the V gene TRBV4-3; TRBD2 matches 8 bases. V lost 2 bases to trimming and J lost 5 bases; unmatched junction nucleotides: 7. The CDR3 sequence is 15 residues long. Germline V gives CDR1 LGHNA, CDR2 YSLEER. The CDR3 is CASSQNRGGLETQYF. The CDR3 nucleotides read TGCGCCAGCAGCCAAAACCGGGGGGGGCTTGAGACCCAGTACTTC.

This chain uses TRBV2 with TRBJ2-7, with D tentatively TRBD2 (6 bases). Trimming removed 7 bases from V and 0 bases from J, with 16 bases in between. Germline lookup yields CDR1 SNHLY and CDR2 FYNNEI. CDR3 length equals 15 residues. DNA of the CDR3: TGTGCCAGCATCTACGGGACTCCCAGCTCCTACGAGCAGTACTTC. Amino acid sequence: CASIYGTPSSYEQYF.

The genes are TRBV9 and TRBJ2-7, with TRBD2 matching 8 bases. This CDR3 contains 15 residues. Per germline, CDR1 SGDLS and CDR2 YYNGEE. Trimming removed 0 bases from V and 2 bases from J; junction bases left unmatched: 4. The CDR3: CASSVASGGAYEQYF. CDR3 coding DNA: TGTGCCAGCAGCGTAGCTTCGGGAGGGGCCTACGAGCAGTACTTC.

This clone was observed a single time. J is TRBJ2-7 and V is TRBV6-5; 11 nucleotides match TRBD1. The CDR3 is made up of 15 amino acids. Trimming cost V 2 bases and J 4 bases; bases outside gene matches: 4. In germline, CDR1 is MNHEY, CDR2 SVGAGI. The CDR3 DNA follows: TGTGCCAGCAGTTACGAAGGGACAGGGGGTTACGAGCAGTACTTC. Translated, it gives CASSYEGTGGYEQYF.

V usage is TRBV27 and J usage is TRBJ1-5; D remains unclear. This CDR3 contains 13 residues. V was shortened by 4 bases and J by 5 bases, with 9 bases between the two germline ends. Germline CDR1 reads MNHEY; CDR2 reads SMNVEV (reference sequence). The CDR3 sequence: CASSSDGDQPQHF. CDR3 nucleotides: TGTGCCAGCAGTTCGGACGGCGATCAGCCCCAGCATTTT.

The CDR3 coding sequence is TGTGCCAGCAGTGAAGCGGCCAGGGGGTATACTGGAAACACCATATATTTT. Protein product: CASSEAARGYTGNTIYF. The V call is TRBV6-1, the J call TRBJ1-3; 7 bases map to TRBD1. The CDR3 spans 17 residues. J was trimmed by 2 bases and V by 0 bases; bases with no gene match: 7. Germline CDR1 and CDR2: MNHNS and SASEGT.

The chain links TRBV4-3 to TRBJ1-2; D unclear. The CDR3 runs to 15 residues. CDR1 and CDR2 (germline): LGHNA, YSLEER. V lost 0 bases, J lost 2 bases, and 10 bases lay in between. CDR3 sequence reads: CASSQDYTPNYGYTF. The CDR3 DNA reads TGCGCCAGCAGCCAAGACTACACACCCAACTATGGCTACACCTTC.

This clone appeared once. The chain links TRBV7-7 to TRBJ2-1, with 9 bases that match TRBD1. Germline CDR1 is SSHAT and CDR2 is FNYEAQ (reference sequence). J gave up 4 bases and V 5 bases, and 12 bases lay outside the gene matches. This CDR3 spans 17 amino acids. The CDR3 reads CASSPGQGRGGYNEQFF. CDR3 coding DNA: TGTGCCAGCAGCCCCGGACAGGGGAGGGGTGGATACAATGAGCAGTTCTTC.

V and J are TRBV18 and TRBJ2-4, with 7 bases that match TRBD2. The CDR3 sequence is 15 residues long. V dropped 3 bases and J dropped 1; count of bases not matched to a gene: 3. From germline, CDR1 is KGHSH and CDR2 LQKENI. CDR3 nucleotide sequence: TGTGCCAGCTCACCGAGAGCGGGGGCCAAAAACATTCAGTACTTC. Translation gives CASSPRAGAKNIQYF.

J is TRBJ1-4 and V is TRBV19, with unresolved D. Germline V gene data show CDR1 as LNHDA and CDR2 as SQIVND (reference sequence). The V end lost 5 bases, the J end lost 4 bases, and 8 bases lay between the germline ends. The CDR3 loop spans 13 amino acids. The CDR3 nucleotides read TGTGCCAGTAGTCCCAGGAATAATGAAAAACTGTTTTTT. Translated: CASSPRNNEKLFF. The complete variable domain, with remaining parts taken from reference TRBV19 and TRBJ1-4, reads DGGITQSPKYLFRKEGQNVTLSCEQNLNHDAMYWYRQDPGQGLRLIYYSQIVNDFQKGDIAEGYSVSREKKESFPLTVTSAQKNPTAFYLCASSPRNNEKLFFGSGTQLSVL.

The rearrangement links TRBV14 to TRBJ2-1; D tentatively reads TRBD1 or TRBD2 (5 bases each). This CDR3 contains 16 residues. V lost 0 bases and J lost 7, with 16 bases in between. The V gene's germline CDR1 is SGHDN and CDR2 FVKESK. In nucleotides, the CDR3 is TGTGCCAGCAGCCAAGAACCGTTCGTGGGACGGAATGAGCAGTTCTTC. Its translation is CASSQEPFVGRNEQFF.

This clone was counted between two and nine times. The gene calls are TRBV4-2 and TRBJ1-5, with D possibly being TRBD1 (6 bases). V was cut by 6 bases and J by 6 bases, with 12 bases left in between. The CDR3 is 13 residues long. CDR1 LGHNA and CDR2 YNFKEQ come from the germline V gene. The chain's CDR3 is CASSADRTQPQHF. CDR3 DNA: TGTGCCAGCAGTGCGGACAGAACTCAGCCCCAGCATTTT.

The gene calls are TRBV5-1 and TRBJ2-1; TRBD1 aligns across 8 bases. The CDR3 loop spans 16 amino acids. Trimming cost V 7 bases and J 3 bases; bases outside gene matches: 12. Germline V gene sequence: CDR1 SGHRS, CDR2 YFSETQ. CDR3 region: CASLPAPGQDYNEQFF. For the CDR3, the DNA is TGCGCCAGCCTACCTGCCCCGGGACAGGACTACAATGAGCAGTTCTTC.

The chain couples TRBV18 to TRBJ2-1; D is perhaps TRBD1 (5 bases). CDR3 length equals 15 residues. V shed 2 bases and J shed 4 bases, with 12 bases lying between them. The germline V gene has CDR1 KGHSH and CDR2 LQKENI. The CDR3, as DNA: TGTGCCAGCTCACCAGCCGAGACAGCGTACAATGAGCAGTTCTTC. Amino acid sequence: CASSPAETAYNEQFF. The full variable domain, rest sourced from reference TRBV18 and TRBJ2-1, is NAGVMQNPRHLVRRRGQEARLRCSPMKGHSHVYWYRQLPEEGLKFMVYLQKENIIDESGMPKERFSAEFPKEGPSILRIQQVVRGDSAAYFCASSPAETAYNEQFFGPGTRLTVL.

The V gene is TRBV14, the J gene TRBJ2-5, with D possibly matching TRBD1 (5 bases). CDR3 length: 15 amino acids. Germline-derived CDR1 and CDR2 are SGHDN and FVKESK. Trimming pared 2 bases from V and 1 base from J, leaving 11 bases between. CDR3 nucleotides: TGTGCCAGCAGCCAATACAGGCTCGCCCAAGAGACCCAGTACTTC. Residues: CASSQYRLAQETQYF. The variable domain in full, with the rest retrieved from reference TRBV14 and TRBJ2-5, is EAGVTQFPSHSVIEKGQTVTLRCDPISGHDNLYWYRRVMGKEIKFLLHFVKESKQDESGMPNNRFLAERTGGTYSTLKVQPAELEDSGVYFCASSQYRLAQETQYFGPGTRLLVL.

This chain connects TRBV28 to TRBJ2-5; possibly TRBD2 for D (6 bases). With 6 bases removed from V and 5 bases from J, the gap between germline ends came to 13 bases. The CDR3 contains 13 residues. The germline gives CDR1 MDHEN, CDR2 SYDVKM. CDR3 in amino acids: CASRDGGKETQYF. The DNA for the CDR3 is TGTGCCAGCAGGGATGGGGGGAAGGAGACCCAGTACTTC.

Only one count was recorded for this clone. The chain is built from TRBV7-8 and TRBJ1-1, with D uncertain. V was shortened by 0 bases and J by 3 bases, with 14 bases between the two germline ends. Looked up from germline, CDR1 is SGHVS and CDR2 is FQNEAQ. This CDR3 contains 16 residues. The CDR3 region has the DNA TGTGCCAGCAGCTTAGCGCGTCGGTACGGGGACACTGAAGCTTTCTTT. Its translation: CASSLARRYGDTEAFF.

The chain combines TRBV7-2 with TRBJ2-7, with D perhaps assigned TRBD1 or TRBD2 (5 bases each). The CDR3 runs 13 residues. Between the trimmed V and J ends, which lost 3 bases and 3 bases, there was a span of 9 bases. Germline V gives CDR1 SGHTA, CDR2 FQGNSA. In DNA form, the CDR3 reads TGTGCCAGCAGCTTCGGGACGGACTACGAGCAGTACTTC. It encodes CASSFGTDYEQYF.